Below are 7 T cell receptor beta chains sequenced from a single sample in a study of blood T cells in healthy people across ages. Using a J-beta primer mix together with a sample-barcoded 5' primer, a second PCR was run for roughly 6 to 12 cycles. TCRdb analysed the 5' RACE reads with MiXCR anew, one entry per CDR3 protein. The repertoire holds roughly 500,000 distinct CDR3 sequences, roughly 29% seen once, with less than 20% in the top ten. Sequencing used blood. These receptors originate from an older woman in good health.

This chain links TRBV4-1 with TRBJ1-5; TRBD1 might be the D (5 bases). This CDR3 is 16 amino acids long. Between the trimmed V and J ends, which lost 3 bases and 2 bases, there was a span of 14 bases. Germline V CDR1 and CDR2: MGHRA, YSYEKL. CDR3 sequence (DNA): TGCGCCAGCAGCCAGAGGGGCGGGGACGGCAATCAGCCCCAGCATTTT. Translated: CASSQRGGDGNQPQHF.

The rearrangement joins TRBV6-2 or TRBV6-3 to TRBJ1-4; TRBD1 is a possible D gene (6 bases). Germline V lookup: CDR1 MNHEY, CDR2 SVGEGT. V gave up 6 bases and J gave up 5 bases, with 10 bases separating them. The CDR3 consists of 13 residues. CDR3 in amino acids: CASRSTGNEKLFF. CDR3 bases: TGTGCCAGCAGATCTACAGGGAATGAAAAACTGTTTTTT.

This clonotype appeared a single time. This chain uses TRBV30 with TRBJ2-3, with TRBD2 matching over 8 bases. V was pared by 4 bases and J by 5 bases, with 8 bases of the junction left unmatched. The CDR3 has 14 amino acids. Looked up from germline, CDR1 is GTSNPN and CDR2 is SVGIG (reference sequence). The CDR3 region has the DNA TGTGCCTGGACGTTGGCGGGGGGTCGAGATACGCAGTATTTT. As protein: CAWTLAGGRDTQYF.

This clonotype was detected a few times. The J gene is TRBJ2-5, the V gene TRBV14; D is ambiguous. Germline CDR1 and CDR2: SGHDN and FVKESK. CDR3 length equals 15 residues. Deletions cut 4 bases from V and 5 bases from J, with 17 bases between. The CDR3 DNA reads as TGTGCCAGCAGCCGCCGGGCCTCTTTGCGGGAGACCCAGTACTTC. Translation: CASSRRASLRETQYF.

This clonotype was picked up a small number of times. The chain joins TRBV18 to TRBJ2-1; D is unresolved. The tail of the sequence fits TRBJ2-7 better, so the J call may be wrong. The CDR3 totals 13 residues. Per germline, CDR1 KGHSH and CDR2 LQKENI. The CDR3 loop is CASSQGHSYEQYF. CDR3 sequence (DNA): TGTGCCAGCTCACAAGGCCACTCCTACGAGCAGTACTTC.

CDR3 sequence reads: CASGSSSSYEQYF. The DNA of the CDR3 is TGTGCCAGCGGGAGTTCTAGCTCCTACGAGCAGTACTTC. The rearrangement joins TRBV12-3 or TRBV12-4 to TRBJ2-5; tentative D call: TRBD2 (5 bases). The closer fit of TRBJ2-7 to the DNA end suggests the J call may be wrong. This CDR3 comprises 13 residues.

The chain carries TRBV5-1 and TRBJ2-1, with 16 bases that match TRBD2. The V segment lost 3 bases and the J segment 7 bases; nucleotides outside the gene matches: 4. Germline V gene data show CDR1 as SGHRS and CDR2 as YFSETQ. CDR3 length: 16 amino acids. The CDR3 DNA reads TGCGCCAGCAGCTGGGGGACTAGCGGGGGGGAGAATGAGCAGTTCTTC. It specifies CASSWGTSGGENEQFF.